The 28 T cell receptor beta chains listed next were all sequenced from one sample in a study of T cell changes during pregnancy in multiple sclerosis. Sequencing was performed with immunoSEQ multiplex PCR; in TCRdb, only in-frame clones are kept and a portion is missing. Of fewer than 35,000 clones in the sample, almost 90% are singletons; the top ten hold under 0.75%. Sequenced material: CD4+ T cells from peripheral blood mononuclear cells, taken in the third trimester of pregnancy. All receptors come from a female donor in good health, enrolled as a control in a pregnancy study.

The J gene is TRBJ2-2, the V gene TRBV27, with 11 bases matching TRBD2. The CDR3 length is 19 residues. Germline V gene data show CDR1 as MNHEY and CDR2 as SMNVEV (reference sequence). J gave up 0 bases and V 3 bases, and 9 bases lay outside the gene matches. The CDR3 reads CASSFQRLAGGANTGELFF. CDR3 DNA sequence: TGTGCCAGCAGTTTCCAAAGGTTAGCGGGAGGGGCGAACACCGGGGAGCTGTTTTTT.

This chain joins TRBV12-5 and TRBJ2-3; 10 bases are a match to TRBD2. The germline V gene encodes CDR1 LGHNT and CDR2 FRNRAP. The CDR3 contains 15 residues. The V and J ends lost 2 bases and 5 bases, in that order; junction bases with no gene match: 4. The DNA of the CDR3 is TGTGCTAGTGGTTTGAGCGGGGGGGCTAAAGATACGCAGTATTTT. Translated, it gives CASGLSGGAKDTQYF.

The rearrangement joins TRBV27 to TRBJ2-3; 14 nucleotides match TRBD2. The CDR3 sequence is 17 residues long. The junction had 8 bases not matched to a gene; V was cut back by 4 bases and J by 5 bases. Per germline, CDR1 MNHEY and CDR2 SMNVEV (reference sequence). CDR3 nucleotides: TGTGCCAGCAGTTCGGGACTAGCGGGAGTCCGAGTAGATACGCAGTATTTT. The encoded protein is CASSSGLAGVRVDTQYF.

This clone occurred once. This chain joins TRBV7-2 and TRBJ2-1, with 13 bases identical to TRBD2. Germline CDR1 and CDR2: SGHTA and FQGNSA. The V and J ends lost 4 bases and 7 bases, in that order; junction bases with no gene match: 7. The CDR3 runs 16 residues. The CDR3 spells CASSYRTSGGGNEQFF. Written as DNA, the CDR3 is TGTGCCAGCAGCTATCGGACTAGCGGGGGAGGGAATGAGCAGTTCTTC.

The V gene is TRBV13, the J gene TRBJ1-2, with TRBD1 matching 7 bases. CDR1 is PRHDT and CDR2 is FYEKMQ in the germline V gene (reference sequence). V lost 5 bases, J lost 4 bases, and 7 bases stayed unmatched. CDR3 length: 14 residues. The CDR3 nucleotides read TGTGCCAGCAGCCCGGGACAGACTTTCTATGGCTACACCTTC. Amino acids: CASSPGQTFYGYTF.

CDR3 nucleotides: TGTGCCATCACGGACGGGAGAGACCGGGAGCAGTTCTTC. Its protein product is CAITDGRDREQFF. This rearrangement joins TRBV10-3 to TRBJ2-1, with D perhaps TRBD2 (6 bases). The CDR3 has 13 amino acids. The V end lost 7 bases, the J end lost 10 bases, and 17 bases lay between the germline ends. Germline CDR1 ENHRY, CDR2 SYGVKD.

J is TRBJ2-1 and V is TRBV10-3, with TRBD2 identical over 12 bases. CDR3 size: 15 residues. V was clipped by 5 bases and J by 8 bases; unmatched bases: 7. From germline, CDR1 is ENHRY and CDR2 SYGVKD. In DNA form, the CDR3 reads TGTGCCATCAGTCCTACTAGCGGGGGGAGGGATGAGCAGTTCTTC. Translating it yields CAISPTSGGRDEQFF.

This clone was counted once. V is TRBV19 and J is TRBJ1-2; TRBD1 agrees at 7 bases. Germline CDR1 is LNHDA and CDR2 is SQIVND (reference sequence). This CDR3 contains 13 residues. The junction had 13 bases not matched to a gene; V was cut back by 10 bases and J by 8 bases. As DNA, the CDR3 is TGTGCCACAAAGCAAGGGGGCGCGAGGGGCTACACCTTC. It codes for CATKQGGARGYTF.

This clone was detected only a few times. The chain recombines TRBV5-6 with TRBJ1-2; D is possibly TRBD1 (6 bases). V was trimmed by 2 bases and J by 8 bases, leaving 10 bases between them. Per the germline V gene, CDR1 is SGHDT and CDR2 is YYEEEE. This CDR3 is built from 12 residues. The CDR3 is CASSLQGTGYTF. The CDR3 DNA follows: TGTGCCAGCAGCTTACAGGGAACAGGCTACACCTTC.

The chain recombines TRBV6-4 with TRBJ2-7; no definite D call. Trimming removed 4 bases at V and 0 bases at J, with 13 bases between. CDR3 size: 15 residues. Germline assignment: CDR1 MRHNA and CDR2 SNTAGT. The CDR3 nucleotides are TGTGCCAGCAGTGCCGAAGCAGGATACTCCTACGAGCAGTACTTC. Its translation: CASSAEAGYSYEQYF.

The chain has TRBV7-2 and TRBJ2-3, with 12 positions matching TRBD2. After removal of 0 bases from V and 6 bases from J, the junction contained 7 bases not matched to a gene. CDR1 is SGHTA and CDR2 is FQGNSA in the germline V gene. This CDR3 has 17 residues. The DNA of the CDR3 is TGTGCCAGCAGCTTAGCCCGACTAGCGGGGGCGGGGGATACGCAGTATTTT. It codes for CASSLARLAGAGDTQYF.

The rearrangement links TRBV23-1 to TRBJ1-2; no definite D call. TRBV23-1 is reported as an ORF; its role is uncertain. The CDR3 extends over 16 amino acids. The V and J ends lost 4 bases and 2 bases respectively, with 17 bases between them. CDR3 amino acids: CASSPEATATNYGYTF. The CDR3 coding sequence is TGCGCCAGCAGTCCCGAGGCGACGGCGACGAACTATGGCTACACCTTC.

The J gene is TRBJ2-1, the V gene TRBV19, with D possibly TRBD1 on 5 matching bases. The CDR3 has 14 residues. V lost 1 base and J 9 bases, leaving 13 bases between the germline ends. Germline CDR1 reads LNHDA; CDR2 reads SQIVND (reference sequence). This CDR3 reads CASSIGAGQGEQFF. CDR3 DNA: TGTGCCAGTAGTATAGGGGCAGGGCAAGGTGAGCAGTTCTTC.

V and J are TRBV30 and TRBJ2-7; D is possibly TRBD1 (5 bases). The CDR3 runs 12 residues. CDR1 is GTSNPN, CDR2 SVGIG, per germline (reference sequence). V was cut by 4 bases and J by 2 bases, with 9 bases left in between. The CDR3 is CAWKQGPYEQYF. The CDR3 DNA reads TGTGCCTGGAAGCAGGGCCCCTACGAGCAGTACTTC.

This clone has more than one count but fewer than ten. The rearrangement joins TRBV19 to TRBJ1-1; 7 bases fit TRBD1. Per germline, CDR1 LNHDA and CDR2 SQIVND (reference sequence). Trimming cost V 8 bases and J 0 bases; bases outside gene matches: 3. The CDR3 runs 13 residues. DNA of the CDR3: TGTGCCAGTTGGGACAGAATGAACACTGAAGCTTTCTTT. Protein product: CASWDRMNTEAFF.

The rearrangement uses TRBV7-5 and TRBJ1-1; the D call in the table, TRBD1, was not verified against the DNA. TRBV7-5 is labeled a pseudogene. CDR3 length: 16 residues. The CDR3 reads CARRSGTGAGDTEAFF. The CDR3, as DNA: TGTGCCAGAAGATCCGGGACAGGGGCGGGGGACACTGAAGCTTTCTTT.

The chain has TRBV6-1 and TRBJ1-2, with no clear D. Trimming took 3 bases from V and 4 from J, leaving 9 bases between them. This CDR3 region has 13 residues. Germline V CDR1 and CDR2: MNHNS, SASEGT. CDR3 bases: TGTGCCAGCAGTGAGCCGGGTGGCTATGGCTACACCTTC. Translated, it gives CASSEPGGYGYTF.

This clone was observed once. V and J are TRBV30 and TRBJ1-2; no firm D call. There are 13 residues in the CDR3. Per the germline V gene, CDR1 is GTSNPN and CDR2 is SVGIG (reference sequence). Between the trimmed V and J ends, which lost 3 bases and 7 bases, there was a span of 15 bases. This CDR3 is CAWSIAGIGGYTF. The CDR3 nucleotides read TGTGCCTGGAGCATAGCCGGGATCGGTGGCTACACCTTC.

This clone was recorded once. The CDR3 loop reads CASSPSRGSYGYTF. The CDR3 bases are TGTGCCAGCAGTCCCTCCCGGGGGTCCTATGGCTACACCTTC. The chain links TRBV6-1 to TRBJ1-2; TRBD1 is a possible D gene (5 bases). Trimming cost V 5 bases and J 4 bases, with 14 bases left between them. The CDR3 loop spans 14 amino acids. From germline, CDR1 is MNHNS and CDR2 SASEGT.

V gene TRBV7-9 combines with J gene TRBJ1-1; no reliable D call. This CDR3 has 15 amino acids. The germline CDR1 and CDR2 sequences are SEHNR and FQNEAQ (reference sequence). The V end lost 2 bases, the J end lost 1 base, and 11 bases lay between the germline ends. CDR3 loop: CASSLIAAGNTEAFF. The CDR3 DNA sequence: TGTGCCAGCAGCTTAATAGCAGCGGGGAACACTGAAGCTTTCTTT.

This clone was found a few times. The chain carries TRBV19 and TRBJ1-2; 8 nucleotides match TRBD1. Germline V CDR1 and CDR2: LNHDA, SQIVND (reference sequence). The CDR3 runs 15 residues. With V trimmed by 4 bases and J by 4 bases, 8 bases remained unmatched. The CDR3 DNA sequence: TGTGCCAGTAGTACCGGGACAGGAAACTCCTATGGCTACACCTTC. Protein product: CASSTGTGNSYGYTF.

The chain couples TRBV6-1 to TRBJ2-7; 8 positions agree with TRBD1. This CDR3 spans 15 amino acids. Germline V gene sequence: CDR1 MNHNS, CDR2 SASEGT. J gave up 6 bases and V 1 base, and 8 bases lay outside the gene matches. The CDR3 region is CASSEVGGQGREQYF. The DNA for the CDR3 is TGTGCCAGCAGTGAAGTTGGAGGACAGGGACGCGAGCAGTACTTC.

The chain combines TRBV9 with TRBJ1-1; D is possibly TRBD1 (5 bases). The germline V and J ends were trimmed by 0 bases and 4 bases, with 10 bases remaining between them. From germline, CDR1 is SGDLS and CDR2 YYNGEE. This CDR3 has 14 residues. CDR3 sequence reads: CASSVVGGGTEAFF. The CDR3 nucleotides read TGTGCCAGCAGCGTAGTGGGGGGTGGCACTGAAGCTTTCTTT. The whole variable domain, remainder taken from reference TRBV9 and TRBJ1-1, is DSGVTQTPKHLITATGQRVTLRCSPRSGDLSVYWYQQSLDQGLQFLIQYYNGEERAKGNILERFSAQQFPDLHSELNLSSLELGDSALYFCASSVVGGGTEAFFGQGTRLTVV.

The DNA of the CDR3 is TGCGCCAGCAGCTTGGCAAGGGGGCCCACCTACAATGAGCAGTTCTTC. Its translation: CASSLARGPTYNEQFF. The chain is built from TRBV5-1 and TRBJ2-1; 7 bases align to TRBD1. The CDR3 has 16 residues. In germline, CDR1 is SGHRS, CDR2 YFSETQ. V lost 0 bases to trimming and J lost 2 bases; unmatched junction nucleotides: 5.

The chain couples TRBV6-1 to TRBJ1-2; D might be TRBD1 (5 bases). The germline V gene encodes CDR1 MNHNS and CDR2 SASEGT. The CDR3 totals 14 residues. Trimming cost V 5 bases and J 8 bases, with 18 bases left between them. This CDR3 is CASSLQFSPGGYTF. For the CDR3, the DNA is TGTGCCAGCAGTCTGCAATTTTCTCCAGGGGGCTACACCTTC.

By share of the sample, this clone is medium-sized. The J gene is TRBJ1-2, the V gene TRBV18; 8 nucleotides match TRBD1. CDR3 length: 14 amino acids. V shed 4 bases and J 7 bases; nucleotides not matched to a gene: 8. Germline-derived CDR1 and CDR2 are KGHSH and LQKENI. The CDR3 sequence: CASSRGRGLGGYTF. CDR3 nucleotide sequence: TGTGCCAGCTCACGCGGCAGGGGGCTCGGTGGCTACACCTTC. Supplemented by reference TRBV18 and TRBJ1-2, the full variable domain reads NAGVMQNPRHLVRRRGQEARLRCSPMKGHSHVYWYRQLPEEGLKFMVYLQKENIIDESGMPKERFSAEFPKEGPSILRIQQVVRGDSAAYFCASSRGRGLGGYTFGSGTRLTVV.

The chain has TRBV30 and TRBJ2-5; no clear D gene. Germline CDR1 and CDR2: GTSNPN and SVGIG (reference sequence). CDR3 length equals 12 residues. Trimming stripped 1 base from V and 4 bases from J, with 7 bases between. The CDR3 region has the DNA TGTGCCTGGAGTGAGCTGAGAGAGACCCAGTACTTC. As protein: CAWSELRETQYF.

This rearrangement joins TRBV5-1 to TRBJ2-7; TRBD1 agrees at 9 bases. V shed 3 bases, J shed 2 bases, and the junction held 6 bases outside the gene matches. Germline-derived CDR1 and CDR2 are SGHRS and YFSETQ. This CDR3 is 15 amino acids long. Here the CDR3 reads CASSSSGTGPYEQYF. The CDR3 DNA is TGCGCCAGCAGCTCGTCCGGGACAGGGCCCTACGAGCAGTACTTC.